This T cell receptor (beta chain) came from a study of T cell changes during pregnancy in multiple sclerosis. Germline loops: CDR1 DFQATT, CDR2 SNEGSKA (reference sequence). V shed 2 bases and J shed 3 bases, with 3 bases lying between them. This CDR3 has 11 amino acids. Data came from immunoSEQ multiplex PCR; TCRdb stores just in-frame clones and leaves some out. Altogether 75,000 to 95,000 clones are present, approximately 92% being singletons, with the ten largest covering 2% to 2.5%. The sequence was obtained from a female donor with multiple sclerosis, enrolled in a pregnancy study. Sequenced here: peripheral blood, sampled after pregnancy. The chain recombines TRBV20-1 with TRBJ2-3; D not certain. The chain's CDR3 is CSARTTDTQYF. CDR3 bases: TGCAGTGCTAGAACAACAGATACGCAGTATTTT.